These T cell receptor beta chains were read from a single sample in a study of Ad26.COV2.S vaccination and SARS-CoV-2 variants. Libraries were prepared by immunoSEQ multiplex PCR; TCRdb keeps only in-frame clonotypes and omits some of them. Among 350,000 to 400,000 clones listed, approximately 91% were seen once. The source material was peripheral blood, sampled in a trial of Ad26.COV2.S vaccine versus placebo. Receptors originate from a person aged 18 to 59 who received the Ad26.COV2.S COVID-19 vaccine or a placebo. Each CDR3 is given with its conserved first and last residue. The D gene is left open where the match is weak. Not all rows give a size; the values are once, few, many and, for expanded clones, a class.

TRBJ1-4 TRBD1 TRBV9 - TGTGCCAGCAGCCGACAGGGAACTAATGAAAAACTGTTTTTT CASSRQGTNEKLFF
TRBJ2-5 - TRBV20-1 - TGCAGTGCTAGTAAAGGGGGGCAAGAGACCCAGTACTTC CSASKGGQETQYF
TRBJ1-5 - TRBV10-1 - TGCGCCAGCAGTTCAGGGGATAGCAATCAGCCCCAGCATTTT CASSSGDSNQPQHF
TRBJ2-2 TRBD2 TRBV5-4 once TGTGCCAGCAGCAGTGGGACTAGCGGGGGGCGCACCGGGGAGCTGTTTTTT CASSSGTSGGRTGELFF
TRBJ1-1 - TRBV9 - TGTGCCAGCAGCGTAGACTTATGGACTGAAGCTTTCTTT CASSVDLWTEAFF
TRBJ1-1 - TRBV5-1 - TGCGCCAGCAGCTTGGCTATCATGAACACTGAAGCTTTCTTT CASSLAIMNTEAFF
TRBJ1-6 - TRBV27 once TGTGCCAGCAGTTTAAGTAGTACCACGGGTTCACCCCTCCACTTT CASSLSSTTGSPLHF
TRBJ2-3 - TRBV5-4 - TGTGCCAGCAGTCCGCGAGGTGGGGGGCTCAGCACAGATACGCAGTATTTT CASSPRGGGLSTDTQYF
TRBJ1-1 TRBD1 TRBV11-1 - TGTGCCAGCAGCTTAACAGGGGGTGGGAACACTGAAGCTTTCTTT CASSLTGGGNTEAFF
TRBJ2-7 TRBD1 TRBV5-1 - TGCGCCAGCAGTTCTCCGAGTGGACAGGAACACCTCTACGAGCAGTACTTC CASSSPSGQEHLYEQYF
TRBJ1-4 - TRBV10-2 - TGCGCCAGCAGTGAACAGGTGAATGAAAAACTGTTTTTT CASSEQVNEKLFF
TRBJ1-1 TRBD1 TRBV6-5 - TGTGCCAGCAGTACACAGGGGGCAGCTGAAGCTTTCTTT CASSTQGAAEAFF
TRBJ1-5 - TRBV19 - TGTGCCAGTTACCGGGGGCCTTCGGGACCCCAGCATTTT CASYRGPSGPQHF
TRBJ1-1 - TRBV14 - TGTGCCAGCAGCCAAGCGGCCAGGGTAAACGCTTTCTTT CASSQAARVNAFF
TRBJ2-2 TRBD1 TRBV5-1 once TGCGCCAGCACCCTAACGACAGGGGCGAGCGGGGAGCTGTTTTTT CASTLTTGASGELFF
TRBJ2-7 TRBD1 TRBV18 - TGTGCCAGCGCGACCGGGACAGGGACGGGGGAGCAGTACTTC CASATGTGTGEQYF
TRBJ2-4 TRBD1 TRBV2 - TGTGCCAGCGCCACACAGGGGCTAGCCAAAAACATTCAGTACTTC CASATQGLAKNIQYF
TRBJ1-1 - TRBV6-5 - TGTGCCAGCAGCCTGGAGGGGCGTCGGAACACTGAAGCTTTCTTT CASSLEGRRNTEAFF
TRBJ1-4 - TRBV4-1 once TGCGCCAGCAGCCAGGGGGGGCTGGGTGAAAAACTGTTTTTT CASSQGGLGEKLFF
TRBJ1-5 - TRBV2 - TGTGCCAGCAGTGAAGCGCTTCTTAGCAATCAGCCCCAGCATTTT CASSEALLSNQPQHF
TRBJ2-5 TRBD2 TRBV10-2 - TGCGCCAGCAGAAGCGGGGGGGCGTTTGAGACCCAGTACTTC CASRSGGAFETQYF
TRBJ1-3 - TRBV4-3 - TGCGCCAGCAGCCCTAAAACCACCCACACCATATATTTT CASSPKTTHTIYF